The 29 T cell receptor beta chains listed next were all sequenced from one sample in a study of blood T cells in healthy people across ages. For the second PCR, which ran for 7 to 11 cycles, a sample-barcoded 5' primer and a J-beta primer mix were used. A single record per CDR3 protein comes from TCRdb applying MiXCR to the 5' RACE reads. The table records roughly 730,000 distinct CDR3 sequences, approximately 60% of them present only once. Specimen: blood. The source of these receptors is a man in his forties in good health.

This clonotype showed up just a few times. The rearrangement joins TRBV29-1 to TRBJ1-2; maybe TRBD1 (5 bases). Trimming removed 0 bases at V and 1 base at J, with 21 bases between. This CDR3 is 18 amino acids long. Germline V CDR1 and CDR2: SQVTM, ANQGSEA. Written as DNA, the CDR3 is TGCAGCGTTGAAGACCGGGGCGGACATCTTCGTGGTAACTATGGCTACACCTTC. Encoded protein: CSVEDRGGHLRGNYGYTF.

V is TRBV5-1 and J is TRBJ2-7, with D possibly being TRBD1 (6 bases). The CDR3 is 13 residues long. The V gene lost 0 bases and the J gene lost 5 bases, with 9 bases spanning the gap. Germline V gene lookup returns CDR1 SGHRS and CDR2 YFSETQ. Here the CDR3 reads CASSLDRVNEQYF. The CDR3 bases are TGCGCCAGCAGCTTGGACAGGGTAAACGAGCAGTACTTC.

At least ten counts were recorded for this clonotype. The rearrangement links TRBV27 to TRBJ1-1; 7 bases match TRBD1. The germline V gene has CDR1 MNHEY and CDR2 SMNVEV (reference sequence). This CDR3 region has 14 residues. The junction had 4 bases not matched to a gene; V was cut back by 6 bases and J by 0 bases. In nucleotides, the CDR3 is TGTGCCAGCAGCTCCGGGACAGTGAACACTGAAGCTTTCTTT. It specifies CASSSGTVNTEAFF.

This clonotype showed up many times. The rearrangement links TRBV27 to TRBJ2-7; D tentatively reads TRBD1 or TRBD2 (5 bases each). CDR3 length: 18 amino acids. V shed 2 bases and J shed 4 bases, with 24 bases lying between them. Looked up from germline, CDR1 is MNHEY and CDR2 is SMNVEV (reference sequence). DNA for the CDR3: TGTGCCAGCAGTTTAGGGGACGAACTACCAGCTTCGGGGTACGAGCAGTACTTC. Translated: CASSLGDELPASGYEQYF.

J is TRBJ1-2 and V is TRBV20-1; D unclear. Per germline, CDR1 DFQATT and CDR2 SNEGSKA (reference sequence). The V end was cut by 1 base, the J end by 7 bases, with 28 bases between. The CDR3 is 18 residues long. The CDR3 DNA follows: TGCAGTGCTAGAGCTTTGAATCGGACCGCTCCTTTTTTGAGTGGCTACACCTTC. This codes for CSARALNRTAPFLSGYTF.

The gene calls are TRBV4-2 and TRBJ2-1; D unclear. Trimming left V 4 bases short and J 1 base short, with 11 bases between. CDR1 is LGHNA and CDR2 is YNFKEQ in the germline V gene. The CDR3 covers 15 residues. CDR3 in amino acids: CASSPATLSYNEQFF. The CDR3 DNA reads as TGTGCCAGCAGCCCCGCGACTCTTTCCTACAATGAGCAGTTCTTC.

The CDR3 spells CASSLHLSGSSTDTQYF. CDR3 coding DNA: TGTGCCAGCAGTTTACATCTTAGCGGGTCTAGCACAGATACGCAGTATTTT. The chain uses TRBV12-3 or TRBV12-4 and TRBJ2-3; 7 bases map to TRBD2. The V segment lost 2 bases and the J segment 0 bases; nucleotides outside the gene matches: 8. CDR3 length: 17 amino acids.

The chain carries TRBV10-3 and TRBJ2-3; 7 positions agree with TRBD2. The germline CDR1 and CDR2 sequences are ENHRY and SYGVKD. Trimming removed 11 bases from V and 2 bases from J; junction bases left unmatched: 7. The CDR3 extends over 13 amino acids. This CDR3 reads CAVRDYITDTQYF. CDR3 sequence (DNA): TGTGCCGTCCGGGACTACATCACAGATACGCAGTATTTT.

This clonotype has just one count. The CDR3 here is CASSVSVSYGYTF. DNA for the CDR3: TGTGCCAGCAGTGTGTCCGTTTCCTATGGCTACACCTTC. The chain combines TRBV2 with TRBJ1-2, with D unclear. Germline CDR1 and CDR2: SNHLY and FYNNEI. The CDR3 extends over 13 amino acids. V was pared by 4 bases and J by 4 bases, with 10 bases between.

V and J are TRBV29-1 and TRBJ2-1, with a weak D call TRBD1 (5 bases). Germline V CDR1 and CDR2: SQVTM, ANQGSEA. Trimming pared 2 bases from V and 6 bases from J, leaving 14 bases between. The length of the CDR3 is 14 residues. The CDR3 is CSVEPSGRFNEQFF. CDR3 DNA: TGCAGCGTTGAACCGTCAGGGCGGTTCAATGAGCAGTTCTTC.

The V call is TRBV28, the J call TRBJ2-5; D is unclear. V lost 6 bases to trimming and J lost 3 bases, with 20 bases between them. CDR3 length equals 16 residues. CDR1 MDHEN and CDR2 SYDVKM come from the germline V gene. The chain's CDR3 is CASSPVWVGRKETQYF. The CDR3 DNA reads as TGTGCCAGCAGCCCCGTGTGGGTAGGCAGGAAAGAGACCCAGTACTTC.

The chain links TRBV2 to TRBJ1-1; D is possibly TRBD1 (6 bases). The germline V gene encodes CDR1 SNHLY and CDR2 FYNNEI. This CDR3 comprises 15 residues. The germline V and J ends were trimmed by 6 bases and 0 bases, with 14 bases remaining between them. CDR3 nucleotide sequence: TGTGCCAGCAGGATGACAGGTTCCATGAACACTGAAGCTTTCTTT. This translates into CASRMTGSMNTEAFF.

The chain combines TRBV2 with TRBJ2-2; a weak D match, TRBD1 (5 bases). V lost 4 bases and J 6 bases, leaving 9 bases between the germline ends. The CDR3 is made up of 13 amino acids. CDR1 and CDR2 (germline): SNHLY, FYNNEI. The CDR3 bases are TGTGCCAGCAGTGGGGGCTTAGCCGGGGAGCTGTTTTTT. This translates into CASSGGLAGELFF.

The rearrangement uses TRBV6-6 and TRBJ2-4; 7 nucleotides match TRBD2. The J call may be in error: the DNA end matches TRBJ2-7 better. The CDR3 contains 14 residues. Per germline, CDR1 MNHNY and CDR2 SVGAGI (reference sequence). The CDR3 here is CASSLVDGEGEQYF. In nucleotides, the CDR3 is TGTGCCAGCAGTCTCGTTGATGGGGAGGGCGAGCAGTACTTC.

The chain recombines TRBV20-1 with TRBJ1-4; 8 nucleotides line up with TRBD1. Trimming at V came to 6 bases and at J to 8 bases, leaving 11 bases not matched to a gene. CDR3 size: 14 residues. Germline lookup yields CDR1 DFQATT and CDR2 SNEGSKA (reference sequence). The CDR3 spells CSATDGQGDEKLFF. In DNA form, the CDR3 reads TGCAGTGCGACGGATGGACAGGGAGACGAAAAACTGTTTTTT.

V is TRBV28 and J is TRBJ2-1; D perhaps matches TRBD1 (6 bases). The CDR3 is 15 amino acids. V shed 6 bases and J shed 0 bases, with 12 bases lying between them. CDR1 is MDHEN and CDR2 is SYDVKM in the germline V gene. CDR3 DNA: TGTGCCAGCAGGTCGGGACATAGCTCCTACAATGAGCAGTTCTTC. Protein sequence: CASRSGHSSYNEQFF.

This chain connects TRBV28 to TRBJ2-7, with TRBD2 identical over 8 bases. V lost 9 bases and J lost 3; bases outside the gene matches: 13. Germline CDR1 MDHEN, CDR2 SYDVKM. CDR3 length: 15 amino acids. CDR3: CASRLGRAGVYEQYF. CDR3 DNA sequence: TGTGCCAGTAGGCTGGGACGAGCGGGAGTCTACGAGCAGTACTTC.

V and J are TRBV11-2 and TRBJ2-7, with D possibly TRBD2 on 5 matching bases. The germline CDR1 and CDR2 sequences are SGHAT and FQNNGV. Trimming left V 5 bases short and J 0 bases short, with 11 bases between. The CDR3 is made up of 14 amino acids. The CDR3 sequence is CASSGSSGSYEQYF. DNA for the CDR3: TGTGCCAGCAGCGGTTCCAGCGGCTCCTACGAGCAGTACTTC.

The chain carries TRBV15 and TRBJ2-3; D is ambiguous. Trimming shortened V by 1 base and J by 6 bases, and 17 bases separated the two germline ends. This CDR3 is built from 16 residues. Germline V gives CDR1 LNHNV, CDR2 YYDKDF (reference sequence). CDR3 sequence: CATSRVAPSTGDTQYF. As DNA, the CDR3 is TGTGCCACCAGCAGAGTGGCCCCAAGTACCGGGGATACGCAGTATTTT.

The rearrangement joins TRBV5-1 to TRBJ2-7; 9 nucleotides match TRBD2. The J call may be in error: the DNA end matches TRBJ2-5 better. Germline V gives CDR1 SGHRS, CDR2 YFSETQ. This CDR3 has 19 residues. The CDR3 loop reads CASSLALGLARTTLQTQYF. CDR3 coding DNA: TGCGCCAGCAGCTTGGCTTTGGGACTAGCAAGGACGACCTTGCAGACCCAGTACTTC.

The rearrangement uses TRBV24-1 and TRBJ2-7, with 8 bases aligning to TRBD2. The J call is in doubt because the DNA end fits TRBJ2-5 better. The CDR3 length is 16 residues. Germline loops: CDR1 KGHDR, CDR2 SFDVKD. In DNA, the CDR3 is TGTGCCACCAGTGATTTCACCAGCGGGAGTATAGAGACCCAGTACTTC. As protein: CATSDFTSGSIETQYF.

The CDR3 sequence is CSARAGLAGGGGEQFF. The CDR3 DNA sequence: TGCAGTGCTAGAGCGGGACTAGCGGGGGGTGGGGGTGAGCAGTTCTTC. This sequence joins TRBV20-1 and TRBJ2-1, with TRBD2 matching 15 bases. In germline, CDR1 is DFQATT, CDR2 SNEGSKA (reference sequence). V shed 1 base and J 9 bases; nucleotides not matched to a gene: 7. The CDR3 contains 16 residues.

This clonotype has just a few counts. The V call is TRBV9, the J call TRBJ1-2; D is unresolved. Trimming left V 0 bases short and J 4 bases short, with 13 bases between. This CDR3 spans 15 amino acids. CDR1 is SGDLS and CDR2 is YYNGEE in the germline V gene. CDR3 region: CASSVGRGDSYGYTF. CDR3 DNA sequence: TGTGCCAGCAGCGTAGGACGAGGAGACTCCTATGGCTACACCTTC.

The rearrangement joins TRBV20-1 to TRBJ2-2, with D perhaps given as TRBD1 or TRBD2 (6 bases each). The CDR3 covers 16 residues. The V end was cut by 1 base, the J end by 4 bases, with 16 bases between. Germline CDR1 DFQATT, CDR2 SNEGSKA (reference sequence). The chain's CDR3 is CSARALGGSFTGELFF. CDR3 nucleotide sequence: TGCAGTGCTAGAGCCCTAGGGGGGTCTTTCACCGGGGAGCTGTTTTTT.

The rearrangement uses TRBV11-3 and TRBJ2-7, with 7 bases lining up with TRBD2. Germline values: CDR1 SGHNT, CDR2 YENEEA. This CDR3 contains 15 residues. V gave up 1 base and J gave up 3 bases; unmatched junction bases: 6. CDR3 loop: CASSLGGLMIYEQYF. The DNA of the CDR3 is TGTGCCAGCAGCTTAGGGGGACTAATGATCTACGAGCAGTACTTC.

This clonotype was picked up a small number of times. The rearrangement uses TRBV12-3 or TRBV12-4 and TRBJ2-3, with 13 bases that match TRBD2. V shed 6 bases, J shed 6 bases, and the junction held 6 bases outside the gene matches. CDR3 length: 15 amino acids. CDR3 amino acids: CASRRLGLAGDTQYF. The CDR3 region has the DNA TGTGCCAGCAGGCGCTTGGGACTAGCGGGGGATACGCAGTATTTT.

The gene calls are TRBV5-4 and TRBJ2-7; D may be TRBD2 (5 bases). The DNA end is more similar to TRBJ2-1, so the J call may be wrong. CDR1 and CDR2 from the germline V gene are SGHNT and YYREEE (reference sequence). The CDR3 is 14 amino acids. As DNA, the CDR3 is TGTGCCAGCAGCTTGGTACAGCGGTACAATGAGCAGTTCTTC. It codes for CASSLVQRYNEQFF.

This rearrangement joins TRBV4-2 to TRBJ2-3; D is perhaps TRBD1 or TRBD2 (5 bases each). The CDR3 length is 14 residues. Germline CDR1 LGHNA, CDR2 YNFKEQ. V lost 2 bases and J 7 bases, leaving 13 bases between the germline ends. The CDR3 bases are TGTGCCAGCAGCCAACGTCTCGAGGGGAATACGCAGTATTTT. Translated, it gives CASSQRLEGNTQYF.

The CDR3 loop is CASSSRWRGNNGVYEQYF. The CDR3 DNA reads TGTGCCAGCAGCTCCAGGTGGAGGGGGAACAATGGGGTTTACGAGCAGTACTTC. The chain combines TRBV5-6 with TRBJ2-7; D tentatively fits TRBD1 or TRBD2 (6 bases each). The germline V gene has CDR1 SGHDT and CDR2 YYEEEE. The V end was cut by 3 bases, the J end by 4 bases, with 26 bases between. The CDR3 has 18 residues.